This entry lists 21 T cell receptor beta chains sequenced from one sample in a study of T cell changes during pregnancy in multiple sclerosis. The protocol was immunoSEQ multiplex PCR, while the TCRdb copy is restricted to in-frame clones and leaves out a portion. The sample yields roughly 41,000 clones, approximately 90% seen once. Specimen: CD4+ T cells from peripheral blood mononuclear cells, collected in the first trimester of pregnancy. Receptors were obtained from a female donor with multiple sclerosis, enrolled in a pregnancy study.

The V gene is TRBV9, the J gene TRBJ2-7, with 9 bases identical to TRBD2. CDR1 SGDLS and CDR2 YYNGEE come from the germline V gene. This CDR3 spans 17 amino acids. Trimming took 5 bases from V and 1 from J; bases not matched to a gene: 13. The DNA of the CDR3 is TGTGCCAGCAGTCCTTCCCCGGGTAGCGGGAGTTCCTACGAGCAGTACTTC. Its protein is CASSPSPGSGSSYEQYF.

This sequence joins TRBV18 and TRBJ1-1; D remains unclear. The germline CDR1 and CDR2 sequences are KGHSH and LQKENI. V lost 2 bases and J 1 base, leaving 5 bases between the germline ends. CDR3 length equals 13 residues. The CDR3 DNA follows: TGTGCCAGCTCACCAAACGGGAACACTGAAGCTTTCTTT. It codes for CASSPNGNTEAFF.

The chain couples TRBV28 to TRBJ2-7, with TRBD1 matching over 12 bases. The length of the CDR3 is 15 residues. The trim removed 5 bases at V and 3 bases at J, leaving 5 bases unmatched. Germline V gene lookup returns CDR1 MDHEN and CDR2 SYDVKM. CDR3 protein: CASSPGQGAVYEQYF. CDR3 sequence (DNA): TGTGCCAGCAGTCCGGGACAGGGGGCGGTCTACGAGCAGTACTTC.

In its sample, this clone was seen a few times. The chain combines TRBV2 with TRBJ2-2; D may be TRBD1 (6 bases). Trimming took off 7 bases at V and 4 bases at J, with 16 bases between the two ends. The length of the CDR3 is 15 residues. Germline values: CDR1 SNHLY, CDR2 FYNNEI. In DNA form, the CDR3 reads TGTGCCAGCACCGACACAGGGTCTTCCACCGGGGAGCTGTTTTTT. It is translated as CASTDTGSSTGELFF.

This clone occurred once. This chain connects TRBV18 to TRBJ2-1; possibly TRBD1 for D (6 bases). Germline V gene data show CDR1 as KGHSH and CDR2 as LQKENI. The CDR3 length is 15 residues. Trimming pared 4 bases from V and 4 bases from J, leaving 14 bases between. The CDR3 bases are TGTGCCAGCTCACGAAGGACAGCCAAGTACAATGAGCAGTTCTTC. It specifies CASSRRTAKYNEQFF.

V is TRBV5-8 and J is TRBJ2-1, with 9 bases identical to TRBD2. The J segment lost 8 bases and the V segment lost 5 bases, leaving 8 bases of the junction unmatched. Germline assignment: CDR1 SGHTS and CDR2 YDEGEE. This CDR3 has 14 residues. CDR3 amino acids: CASRSGLAGDEQFF. The CDR3 DNA is TGTGCCAGCAGATCGGGACTAGCAGGGGATGAGCAGTTCTTC.

The rearrangement links TRBV27 to TRBJ2-1, with TRBD1 matching over 8 bases. Germline V gene sequence: CDR1 MNHEY, CDR2 SMNVEV (reference sequence). The CDR3 has 17 amino acids. The J segment lost 8 bases and the V segment lost 2 bases, leaving 14 bases of the junction unmatched. CDR3: CASSLRNGQGAIHEQFF. The DNA for the CDR3 is TGTGCCAGCAGTTTAAGAAACGGGCAGGGGGCGATCCATGAGCAGTTCTTC.

This clone has just a few counts. The chain is built from TRBV30 and TRBJ2-1; 9 bases are a match to TRBD2. CDR1 GTSNPN and CDR2 SVGIG come from the germline V gene (reference sequence). The V segment lost 4 bases and the J segment 12 bases; nucleotides outside the gene matches: 4. The CDR3 totals 11 residues. The DNA of the CDR3 is TGTGCCTGGACTGCGGGAGGGGGGCAGTTCTTC. Its translation: CAWTAGGGQFF.

This chain connects TRBV7-9 to TRBJ2-5, with D perhaps matching TRBD2 (5 bases). V lost 1 base and J lost 4, with 10 bases in between. The germline CDR1 and CDR2 sequences are SEHNR and FQNEAQ (reference sequence). CDR3 length: 14 residues. CDR3 nucleotides: TGTGCCAGCAGCTTAGTCGTGGGGAGAGAGACCCAGTACTTC. It codes for CASSLVVGRETQYF.

This chain joins TRBV15 and TRBJ1-3; D remains ambiguous. Germline lookup yields CDR1 LNHNV and CDR2 YYDKDF (reference sequence). CDR3 length: 14 residues. V lost 1 base, J lost 1 base, and 5 bases lay in between. CDR3 sequence reads: CATSRGGSGNTIYF. CDR3 DNA: TGTGCCACCAGCAGAGGAGGGTCTGGAAACACCATATATTTT.

The rearrangement joins TRBV7-8 to TRBJ2-1, with 8 bases aligning to TRBD2. CDR1 and CDR2 from the germline V gene are SGHVS and FQNEAQ. This CDR3 has 15 residues. The V and J ends lost 4 bases and 8 bases, in that order; junction bases with no gene match: 10. In nucleotides, the CDR3 is TGTGCCAGCAGCTCCCAAACGGGAGGGTACCATGAGCAGTTCTTC. Translating it yields CASSSQTGGYHEQFF.

This clone was detected a few times. The chain carries TRBV7-9 and TRBJ1-3; D gene ambiguous. Per germline, CDR1 SEHNR and CDR2 FQNEAQ (reference sequence). V was cut by 3 bases and J by 1 base, with 13 bases left in between. The length of the CDR3 is 16 residues. In DNA form, the CDR3 reads TGTGCCAGCAGCTTTTTCTCCTTATCGTCTGGAAACACCATATATTTT. It codes for CASSFFSLSSGNTIYF.

The rearrangement links TRBV4-1 to TRBJ2-7; possible D gene TRBD1, 6 bases. V lost 4 bases to trimming and J lost 3 bases, with 16 bases between them. Germline assignment: CDR1 MGHRA and CDR2 YSYEKL. The CDR3 totals 15 residues. CDR3 nucleotide sequence: TGCGCCAGCAGCCGCACGGGACATAGGGGCTACGAGCAGTACTTC. It is translated as CASSRTGHRGYEQYF.

This clone was recorded only once. The V gene is TRBV15, the J gene TRBJ2-3; 10 bases agree with TRBD1. This CDR3 has 16 amino acids. Germline V gene lookup returns CDR1 LNHNV and CDR2 YYDKDF (reference sequence). V was clipped by 0 bases and J by 3 bases; unmatched bases: 3. CDR3 nucleotide sequence: TGTGCCACCAGCAGAGAGAGACAGGGGGCAACAGATACGCAGTATTTT. Its protein product is CATSRERQGATDTQYF. The variable domain in full, completed from reference TRBV15 and TRBJ2-3, reads DAMVIQNPRYQVTQFGKPVTLSCSQTLNHNVMYWYQQKSSQAPKLLFHYYDKDFNNEADTPDNFQSRRPNTSFCFLDIRSPGLGDTAMYLCATSRERQGATDTQYFGPGTRLTVL.

This chain links TRBV9 with TRBJ2-2; D is unclear. Germline V gene lookup returns CDR1 SGDLS and CDR2 YYNGEE. This CDR3 spans 16 amino acids. The V end lost 1 base, the J end lost 5 bases, and 15 bases lay between the germline ends. In nucleotides, the CDR3 is TGTGCCAGCAGCGTAAATCCCTCTGGCTCAACCGGGGAGCTGTTTTTT. Encoded protein: CASSVNPSGSTGELFF.

As concerns this clone: At one of its ends the junction is not consistent with the germline gene, which may arise from a read error. The rearrangement links TRBV7-7 to TRBJ2-1; 11 bases match TRBD1. The germline V gene encodes CDR1 SSHAT and CDR2 FNYEAQ (reference sequence). This CDR3 is built from 14 residues. In DNA form, the CDR3 reads TGTGCTAGCAGCCGGGACAGGGGGAACAATGAGCAGTTCTTC. Encoded protein: CASSRDRGNNEQFF. The complete variable domain, with remaining parts taken from reference TRBV7-7 and TRBJ2-1, reads GAGVSQSPRYKVTKRGQDVTLRCDPISSHATLYWYQQALGQGPEFLTYFNYEAQPDKSGLPSDRFSAERPEGSISTLTIQRTEQRDSAMYRCASSRDRGNNEQFFGPGTRLTVL.

This clone appeared a few times. DNA of the CDR3: TGTGCCAGCAGCCCAAGACAGGGGAGATTCCAAGAGACCCAGTACTTC. Its translation is CASSPRQGRFQETQYF. The chain links TRBV7-2 to TRBJ2-5; 8 bases map to TRBD1. CDR1 SGHTA and CDR2 FQGNSA come from the germline V gene. The CDR3 has 16 residues. J gave up 1 base and V 5 bases, and 9 bases lay outside the gene matches.

V gene TRBV15 combines with J gene TRBJ2-1; perhaps TRBD2 as D (7 bases). Trimming pared 0 bases from V and 7 bases from J, leaving 19 bases between. The CDR3 runs to 17 residues. Per germline, CDR1 LNHNV and CDR2 YYDKDF (reference sequence). CDR3 amino acids: CATSRDWGGGSRNEQFF. For the CDR3, the DNA is TGTGCCACCAGCAGAGATTGGGGGGGCGGGAGCAGGAATGAGCAGTTCTTC.

Here the CDR3 DNA reads TGCGCCAGCAGCCAGGCCGGAGGCCCAGATACGCAGTATTTT. This encodes CASSQAGGPDTQYF. The chain has TRBV4-3 and TRBJ2-3; TRBD2 is a possible D gene (5 bases). The CDR3 has 14 residues. Germline CDR1 and CDR2: LGHNA and YSLEER. The ends were cut back, 3 bases at V and 4 bases at J, with 11 bases in the middle.

The chain links TRBV5-4 to TRBJ2-2; 11 bases are a match to TRBD2. The V and J ends lost 4 bases and 2 bases, in that order; junction bases with no gene match: 4. The CDR3 totals 16 residues. Germline V gives CDR1 SGHNT, CDR2 YYREEE (reference sequence). The CDR3 sequence: CASSEGLAGNTGELFF. The CDR3 DNA reads TGTGCCAGCAGCGAAGGACTAGCGGGTAACACCGGGGAGCTGTTTTTT.

CDR3 in DNA: TGTGCCAGCAGCTTGGTATTGGGACTAGCACTTTCCTACAATGAGCAGTTCTTC. Protein product: CASSLVLGLALSYNEQFF. V usage is TRBV5-8 and J usage is TRBJ2-1, with 9 bases fitting TRBD2. V was clipped by 0 bases and J by 1 base; unmatched bases: 8. The CDR3 is made up of 18 amino acids. Per germline, CDR1 SGHTS and CDR2 YDEGEE.